Here is one TCR beta chain with its context. The sample originates from a study of cytomegalovirus exposure and HLA in healthy donors. About the research overall: An earlier analysis found fewer than 140 million unique TCR beta sequences from about 190 million T cells. Inside one of the first data releases sat around 80 million unique TCRs taken from HLA-typed donors.

The study ran its PCR with 60 Vbeta and 13 Jbeta primers. TCRdb's table, derived via immunoSEQ multiplex PCR, lists solely in-frame clones and lacks some. Of approximately 77,000 clones listed, 60% to 85% are singletons. The sequenced sample was PBMCs. This sequence originates from a man between 40 and 49 years old in good health and CMV-seronegative.

CDR3 DNA sequence: TGCAGCGTGCGGACAGGGAATCAGCCCCAGCATTTT. Translating it yields CSVRTGNQPQHF. The V and J genes are TRBV29-1 and TRBJ1-5; 8 bases are shared with TRBD1. Germline loops: CDR1 SQVTM, CDR2 ANQGSEA. This CDR3 contains 12 residues. The V gene end was trimmed by 6 bases and the J gene end by 4 bases; junction bases not matched to a gene: 2.